The 17 T cell receptor beta chains listed next were all sequenced from one sample in a study of early T cells in non-severe SARS-CoV-2 infection. MiXCR, run by TCRdb on the 5' RACE reads, gives a single entry per CDR3 protein. The sample lists some 64,000 distinct CDR3 sequences, 8% to 10% occurring once. The specimen comprised whole blood, sampled at baseline. Receptors were obtained from an adult who was a healthcare worker with PCR-confirmed SARS-CoV-2 infection or an uninfected control (not recorded which).

This chain uses TRBV3-1 with TRBJ1-2, with a weak D call TRBD1 (6 bases). The CDR3 loop spans 15 amino acids. V was pared by 3 bases and J by 6 bases, with 17 bases between. CDR1 is LGHDT, CDR2 YNNKEL, per germline (reference sequence). CDR3 sequence: CASSQLKWTADGYTF. The CDR3 DNA reads as TGTGCCAGCAGCCAGTTAAAGTGGACAGCAGATGGCTACACCTTC.

This chain links TRBV12-3 or TRBV12-4 with TRBJ2-5; 7 nucleotides agree with TRBD1. Trimming cost V 4 bases and J 3 bases; bases outside gene matches: 5. The CDR3 consists of 14 residues. The CDR3 bases are TGTGCCAGCAGTTACCAGACAGGGAAAGAGACCCAGTACTTC. Its protein is CASSYQTGKETQYF.

The table lists this clonotype with many counts. The CDR3 nucleotides are TGCGCCAGCAGCTTCGGACGACCCGAGTGGTTGCGCACAGATACGCAGTATTTT. Amino acid sequence: CASSFGRPEWLRTDTQYF. The V call is TRBV5-1, the J call TRBJ2-3; no definite D call. V gave up 2 bases and J gave up 1 base, with 20 bases separating them. CDR1 is SGHRS and CDR2 is YFSETQ in the germline V gene. This CDR3 is built from 18 residues.

This clonotype came up many times. J is TRBJ1-1 and V is TRBV7-9; maybe TRBD1 (5 bases). Per the germline V gene, CDR1 is SEHNR and CDR2 is FQNEAQ (reference sequence). V gave up 1 base and J gave up 5 bases, with 17 bases separating them. This CDR3 comprises 16 residues. The CDR3 sequence is CASSLDPHRWETEAFF. CDR3 DNA: TGTGCCAGCAGCTTAGATCCCCACAGGTGGGAGACTGAAGCTTTCTTT.

In this sample, this clonotype turned up many times. The chain combines TRBV29-1 with TRBJ1-6, with a tentative D call TRBD1 (5 bases). The CDR3 is 11 amino acids. CDR1 SQVTM and CDR2 ANQGSEA come from the germline V gene. V was shortened by 3 bases and J by 8 bases, with 5 bases between the two germline ends. CDR3 amino acids: CSVDRDSPLHF. In DNA form, the CDR3 reads TGCAGCGTTGACAGGGATTCACCCCTCCACTTT.

This chain links TRBV7-2 with TRBJ2-7; no reliable D call. Germline assignment: CDR1 SGHTA and CDR2 FQGNSA. The CDR3 contains 13 residues. Trimming took 1 base from V and 6 from J, leaving 10 bases between them. The DNA of the CDR3 is TGTGCCAGCAGCTTAGAGCTTCCAGCCGAGCAGTACTTC. Amino acids: CASSLELPAEQYF.

This clonotype was counted at least ten times. J is TRBJ2-1 and V is TRBV20-1; TRBD2 matches 7 bases. Germline values: CDR1 DFQATT, CDR2 SNEGSKA (reference sequence). CDR3 length: 19 amino acids. After removal of 0 bases from V and 3 bases from J, the junction contained 17 bases not matched to a gene. As DNA, the CDR3 is TGCAGTGCTAGAGATTACGAATTTACTGGGCTAGCGGACTACAATGAGCAGTTCTTC. This translates into CSARDYEFTGLADYNEQFF.

This clonotype was observed many times. This rearrangement joins TRBV7-2 to TRBJ2-3; 8 bases match TRBD2. The junction had 11 bases not matched to a gene; V was cut back by 4 bases and J by 2 bases. Germline assignment: CDR1 SGHTA and CDR2 FQGNSA. The CDR3 extends over 17 amino acids. This CDR3 reads CASSSAVGRAFTDTQYF. CDR3 DNA sequence: TGTGCCAGCAGCTCGGCGGTCGGGAGGGCCTTCACAGATACGCAGTATTTT.

This clonotype has a count of ten or more. The chain joins TRBV12-5 to TRBJ2-7; no definite D call. The CDR3 extends over 12 amino acids. Looked up from germline, CDR1 is LGHNT and CDR2 is FRNRAP. The V end was cut by 6 bases, the J end by 3 bases, with 9 bases between. The CDR3 sequence: CASGPTYYEQYF. The CDR3 DNA reads as TGTGCTAGTGGCCCTACTTACTACGAGCAGTACTTC.

The sample holds many counts of this clonotype. V is TRBV20-1 and J is TRBJ2-1, with TRBD2 matching over 11 bases. CDR1 is DFQATT, CDR2 SNEGSKA, per germline (reference sequence). This CDR3 is built from 15 residues. V shed 1 base, J shed 4 bases, and the junction held 3 bases outside the gene matches. In DNA, the CDR3 is TGCAGTGCTAGAGGGCTAGCGGGAGGTTACAATGAGCAGTTCTTC. Protein sequence: CSARGLAGGYNEQFF.

The chain has TRBV6-5 and TRBJ1-2, with TRBD1 matching over 7 bases. Germline V CDR1 and CDR2: MNHEY, SVGAGI. The CDR3 is 15 amino acids. V shed 6 bases, J shed 1 base, and the junction held 8 bases outside the gene matches. The CDR3 coding sequence is TGTGCCAGCAGACCACAGGGGCGGATTAACTATGGCTACACCTTC. This sequence encodes CASRPQGRINYGYTF.

This clonotype appeared many times. This chain links TRBV20-1 with TRBJ2-1; 11 bases map to TRBD2. Germline V CDR1 and CDR2: DFQATT, SNEGSKA (reference sequence). The J segment lost 7 bases and the V segment lost 5 bases, leaving 10 bases of the junction unmatched. This CDR3 contains 15 residues. The CDR3 here is CSAEARTSGLNEQFF. CDR3 sequence (DNA): TGCAGTGCTGAGGCTCGGACTAGCGGGCTAAATGAGCAGTTCTTC.

The V and J genes are TRBV11-2 and TRBJ2-4; D possibly corresponds to TRBD2 (5 bases). Trimming stripped 2 bases from V and 14 bases from J, with 25 bases between. This CDR3 is built from 16 residues. CDR1 and CDR2 from the germline V gene are SGHAT and FQNNGV. The CDR3 region has the DNA TGTGCCAGCAGCTTAAATCAAGGCCTATACGAAGGAGGAAAGTACTTC. It translates to CASSLNQGLYEGGKYF.

The chain is built from TRBV7-2 and TRBJ2-1; the match to TRBD2 covers 7 bases. V dropped 11 bases and J dropped 6; count of bases not matched to a gene: 10. The CDR3 consists of 13 residues. The germline gives CDR1 SGHTA, CDR2 FQGNSA. The CDR3 sequence is CAGGGRAGNEQFF. The CDR3 DNA reads as TGTGCCGGTGGCGGGAGAGCAGGCAATGAGCAGTTCTTC. Full variable domain (missing parts from reference TRBV7-2 and TRBJ2-1): GAGVSQSPSNKVTEKGKDVELRCDPISGHTALYWYRQSLGQGLEFLIYFQGNSAPDKSGLPSDRFSAERTGGSVSTLTIQRTQQEDSAVYLCAGGGRAGNEQFFGPGTRLTVL.

The chain uses TRBV7-9 and TRBJ1-1, with TRBD1 matching 10 bases. Trimming at V came to 4 bases and at J to 6 bases, leaving 14 bases not matched to a gene. The germline V gene has CDR1 SEHNR and CDR2 FQNEAQ (reference sequence). This CDR3 has 17 amino acids. The CDR3 DNA reads TGTGCCAGCAGCTCGCTAACTGGGGACAGGGGAATCCCTGAAGCTTTCTTT. Translating gives CASSSLTGDRGIPEAFF.

This clonotype was picked up a small number of times. V and J are TRBV9 and TRBJ2-3; 7 bases line up with TRBD2. CDR1 and CDR2 (germline): SGDLS, YYNGEE. V trimming: 0 bases; J trimming: 1 base; junction bases outside the gene matches: 8. CDR3 size: 17 residues. The CDR3 DNA sequence: TGTGCCAGCAGCGTAGCTCGGGCTAGCGGAGGCACAGATACGCAGTATTTT. This sequence encodes CASSVARASGGTDTQYF.

This chain uses TRBV2 with TRBJ1-2, with D hard to call. CDR1 is SNHLY, CDR2 FYNNEI, per germline. This CDR3 spans 14 amino acids. V lost 6 bases and J 8 bases, leaving 19 bases between the germline ends. This chain's CDR3 is CASRRRLRLGGYTF. CDR3 bases: TGTGCCAGCAGAAGACGGCTTAGGCTTGGAGGCTACACCTTC. Using reference TRBV2 and TRBJ1-2 for the parts outside the CDR3, the full variable domain is EPEVTQTPSHQVTQMGQEVILRCVPISNHLYFYWYRQILGQKVEFLVSFYNNEISEKSEIFDDQFSVERPDGSNFTLKIRSTKLEDSAMYFCASRRRLRLGGYTFGSGTRLTVV.